The 30 T cell receptor beta chains given below trace back to one sample, sequenced in a study of blood T cell repertoires in COVID-19. Sequencing was performed with immunoSEQ multiplex PCR; in TCRdb, only in-frame clones are kept and a portion is missing. In the table there are roughly 430,000 clones, roughly 90% of which are singletons. The sequenced sample was PBMCs or T cells enriched from blood (not recorded which). The receptor source for this set is a woman aged 18-35 years who had been exposed to COVID-19.

Concerning this clone itself: A much larger clone is a single base away; this may be a read error. The chain carries TRBV12-3 or TRBV12-4 and TRBJ1-2, with 9 positions matching TRBD1. This CDR3 comprises 13 residues. Germline trimming cut 5 bases from V and 4 bases from J; bases unmatched to any gene: 2. As DNA, the CDR3 is TGTGCCAGCAGTGTGACAGGGGGCTATGGCTACACCTTC. It is translated as CASSVTGGYGYTF.

This clone occurred a few times. The chain has TRBV5-8 and TRBJ1-3; 7 bases match TRBD1. The V gene's germline CDR1 is SGHTS and CDR2 YDEGEE. Trimming cost V 2 bases and J 11 bases; bases outside gene matches: 13. The CDR3 spans 15 residues. For the CDR3, the DNA is TGTGCCAGCAGCTTTGAGCCGGGACAGCCCCACCCCATATATTTT. It encodes CASSFEPGQPHPIYF.

The V and J genes are TRBV19 and TRBJ2-1; TRBD1 matches 9 bases. V shed 6 bases and J 8 bases; nucleotides not matched to a gene: 11. The CDR3 is made up of 15 amino acids. CDR1 and CDR2 (germline): LNHDA, SQIVND (reference sequence). CDR3 residues: CASRAVDRGVDEQFF. The CDR3 DNA reads TGTGCCAGTAGGGCGGTAGACAGGGGGGTGGATGAGCAGTTCTTC.

The chain joins TRBV5-8 to TRBJ2-5, with 8 nucleotides matching TRBD1. From germline, CDR1 is SGHTS and CDR2 YDEGEE. The CDR3 is 14 amino acids. The trim removed 2 bases at V and 2 bases at J, leaving 2 bases unmatched. The CDR3 loop reads CASSFRTGQETQYF. For the CDR3, the DNA is TGTGCCAGCAGCTTTCGGACAGGGCAAGAGACCCAGTACTTC.

Comments on this clone: In the same sample, other DNA sequences code for this CDR3. The chain uses TRBV5-1 and TRBJ2-3; D is unclear. Between the trimmed V and J ends, which lost 0 bases and 0 bases, there was a span of 5 bases. CDR1 and CDR2 from the germline V gene are SGHRS and YFSETQ. The CDR3 loop spans 14 amino acids. The CDR3, as DNA: TGCGCCAGCAGCTTGGAAACAAGCACAGATACGCAGTATTTT. It is translated as CASSLETSTDTQYF.

The rearrangement uses TRBV28 and TRBJ2-1, with 14 bases identical to TRBD2. This CDR3 region has 19 residues. V was pared by 5 bases and J by 3 bases, with 12 bases of the junction left unmatched. Germline V CDR1 and CDR2: MDHEN, SYDVKM. DNA of the CDR3: TGTGCCAGCAGTACCCAGGGACTAGCGGGAGTCACTCTCTACAATGAGCAGTTCTTC. It yields the protein CASSTQGLAGVTLYNEQFF.

The chain combines TRBV18 with TRBJ1-1; D is ambiguous. Germline loops: CDR1 KGHSH, CDR2 LQKENI. The V end was cut by 0 bases, the J end by 5 bases, with 13 bases between. The CDR3 spans 15 residues. CDR3 loop: CASSPPTGGRTEAFF. CDR3 bases: TGTGCCAGCTCACCACCGACGGGCGGGAGGACTGAAGCTTTCTTT.

This chain uses TRBV11-2 with TRBJ2-3; 7 bases fit TRBD2. Germline V gene sequence: CDR1 SGHAT, CDR2 FQNNGV. The CDR3 runs 15 residues. The J segment lost 2 bases and the V segment lost 6 bases, leaving 8 bases of the junction unmatched. CDR3 amino acids: CASRAFSGLTDTQYF. The CDR3 nucleotides are TGTGCCAGCAGGGCTTTTAGCGGGCTCACAGATACGCAGTATTTT.

This chain joins TRBV2 and TRBJ1-5, with TRBD1 as a possible D gene (5 bases). V was pared by 4 bases and J by 7 bases, with 17 bases between. Per the germline V gene, CDR1 is SNHLY and CDR2 is FYNNEI. The CDR3 totals 15 residues. CDR3 in DNA: TGTGCCAGCAGTGTTTTGAGTGGGGCGGGGCAGCCCCAGCATTTT. Translated, it gives CASSVLSGAGQPQHF.

This chain connects TRBV2 to TRBJ2-7, with 9 positions matching TRBD2. Germline V gene lookup returns CDR1 SNHLY and CDR2 FYNNEI. The CDR3 has 21 amino acids. The junction had 27 bases not matched to a gene; V was cut back by 7 bases and J by 2 bases. CDR3 loop: CASTDRGLAGHGGSLTYEQYF. The DNA for the CDR3 is TGTGCCAGCACCGACCGGGGACTAGCAGGCCATGGCGGGTCCCTAACCTACGAGCAGTACTTC.

The V call is TRBV28, the J call TRBJ1-1; D call uncertain. Germline CDR1 is MDHEN and CDR2 is SYDVKM. The CDR3 is made up of 13 amino acids. Trimming pared 6 bases from V and 5 bases from J, leaving 13 bases between. The CDR3, as DNA: TGTGCCAGCAGGAAGGGTAGGAGGACTGAAGCTTTCTTT. Its translation: CASRKGRRTEAFF.

The V and J genes are TRBV7-9 and TRBJ1-2, with D perhaps TRBD1 (6 bases). Trimming took off 1 base at V and 5 bases at J, with 14 bases between the two ends. Germline CDR1 SEHNR, CDR2 FQNEAQ (reference sequence). This CDR3 spans 15 amino acids. The CDR3 coding sequence is TGTGCCAGCAGCTTAGGCCCTACAGGGTGGTATGGCTACACCTTC. Protein: CASSLGPTGWYGYTF.

Here the CDR3 reads CASRPGQGAANEKLFF. The DNA for the CDR3 is TGTGCCAGCAGACCGGGACAGGGGGCAGCTAATGAAAAACTGTTTTTT. This chain uses TRBV6-4 with TRBJ1-4, with TRBD1 matching 12 bases. J gave up 3 bases and V 6 bases, and 5 bases lay outside the gene matches. The CDR3 contains 16 residues. Germline assignment: CDR1 MRHNA and CDR2 SNTAGT.

This clone was detected once. This rearrangement joins TRBV19 to TRBJ2-7; 14 nucleotides agree with TRBD2. The germline CDR1 and CDR2 sequences are LNHDA and SQIVND (reference sequence). Trimming removed 4 bases from V and 6 bases from J; junction bases left unmatched: 8. The CDR3 has 16 amino acids. CDR3 sequence: CASSTTGLAGDGEQYF. DNA of the CDR3: TGTGCCAGTAGTACGACGGGACTAGCGGGAGATGGCGAGCAGTACTTC.

J is TRBJ2-1 and V is TRBV11-3; 9 positions agree with TRBD2. The germline V gene encodes CDR1 SGHNT and CDR2 YENEEA. V shed 5 bases, J shed 5 bases, and the junction held 7 bases outside the gene matches. The CDR3 is made up of 15 amino acids. The CDR3 region is CASSLGLATNNEQFF. The CDR3 DNA follows: TGTGCCAGCAGCCTGGGACTAGCCACAAACAATGAGCAGTTCTTC.

The chain carries TRBV13 and TRBJ2-2; maybe TRBD1 (5 bases). The ends were cut back, 1 base at V and 6 bases at J, with 6 bases in the middle. The CDR3 contains 13 residues. Germline CDR1 and CDR2: PRHDT and FYEKMQ (reference sequence). The DNA for the CDR3 is TGTGCCAGCAGCTTAGTGGGGCCCGGGGAGCTGTTTTTT. Encoded protein: CASSLVGPGELFF.

V usage is TRBV3-1 (or the pseudogene TRBV3-2) and J usage is TRBJ2-5; TRBD2 agrees at 8 bases. V was clipped by 1 base and J by 1 base; unmatched bases: 11. CDR1 is LGHDT, CDR2 YNNKEL, per germline (reference sequence). The CDR3 runs to 18 residues. CDR3 DNA: TGTGCCAGCAGCCAAGGTCGCACTAGCGGAAGGGGCCAAGAGACCCAGTACTTC. It yields the protein CASSQGRTSGRGQETQYF.

The sample holds many counts of this clone. The V gene is TRBV10-1, the J gene TRBJ2-3; 8 bases fit TRBD1. CDR3 length: 15 residues. Germline V lookup: CDR1 WNHNN, CDR2 SYGVQD (reference sequence). V shed 5 bases and J 2 bases; nucleotides not matched to a gene: 6. CDR3 sequence: CASSTTGDFTDTQYF. The CDR3 DNA follows: TGCGCCAGCAGTACGACAGGGGACTTCACAGATACGCAGTATTTT.

V gene TRBV7-2 combines with J gene TRBJ2-7; 7 positions agree with TRBD2. Trimming took 4 bases from V and 0 from J; bases not matched to a gene: 9. This CDR3 is 16 amino acids long. The V gene's germline CDR1 is SGHTA and CDR2 FQGNSA. The CDR3 nucleotides read TGTGCCAGCAGCTCCGGGGGACTACAGGACTCCTACGAGCAGTACTTC. This sequence encodes CASSSGGLQDSYEQYF.

The chain employs TRBV10-3 and TRBJ2-3; 13 nucleotides align to TRBD2. The CDR3 sequence is 17 residues long. V was pared by 6 bases and J by 3 bases, with 9 bases of the junction left unmatched. Germline V gene data show CDR1 as ENHRY and CDR2 as SYGVKD. CDR3 amino acids: CAISSYRTSGRTDTQYF. The CDR3 DNA sequence: TGTGCCATCAGCTCTTACCGGACTAGCGGGAGAACAGATACGCAGTATTTT.

The rearrangement joins TRBV6-2 or TRBV6-3 to TRBJ2-1; 7 bases line up with TRBD2. V dropped 2 bases and J dropped 0; count of bases not matched to a gene: 7. The CDR3 spans 17 residues. In germline, CDR1 is MNHEY, CDR2 SVGEGT. CDR3 in DNA: TGTGCCAGCAGTTACCAACAGAGCGGGGACTCCTACAATGAGCAGTTCTTC. The encoded protein is CASSYQQSGDSYNEQFF.

A single count supports this clone. The rearrangement joins TRBV6-5 to TRBJ1-4; D is possibly TRBD1 (5 bases). CDR1 is MNHEY and CDR2 is SVGAGI in the germline V gene. V gave up 7 bases and J gave up 4 bases, with 16 bases separating them. The CDR3 has 15 residues. The CDR3 bases are TGTGCCAGCACCCAAGGAGGGACTCATAATGAAAAACTGTTTTTT. Its protein is CASTQGGTHNEKLFF.

The genes are TRBV6-5 and TRBJ1-5; D remains unclear. This CDR3 is built from 16 residues. V lost 0 bases to trimming and J lost 1 base, with 10 bases between them. CDR1 MNHEY and CDR2 SVGAGI come from the germline V gene. CDR3 loop: CASSYSRSGSNQPQHF. The CDR3 bases are TGTGCCAGCAGTTACTCTCGGAGTGGGAGCAATCAGCCCCAGCATTTT.

J is TRBJ2-7 and V is TRBV24-1; the D is unclear. CDR3 length equals 16 residues. V dropped 5 bases and J dropped 6 bases, with 22 bases sitting between them. Germline V CDR1 and CDR2: KGHDR, SFDVKD. The CDR3: CATSGYDSERRLEQYF. Written as DNA, the CDR3 is TGTGCCACCAGTGGCTATGACTCGGAACGACGGCTCGAGCAGTACTTC.

The V call is TRBV10-3, the J call TRBJ2-3; 8 bases align to TRBD2. Looked up from germline, CDR1 is ENHRY and CDR2 is SYGVKD. This CDR3 has 14 amino acids. V lost 6 bases to trimming and J lost 3 bases; unmatched junction nucleotides: 5. For the CDR3, the DNA is TGTGCCATCAGACCCAGCGGGAGAACAGATACGCAGTATTTT. Residues: CAIRPSGRTDTQYF.

CDR3 in amino acids: CASVTGTSGRNEQFF. In DNA, the CDR3 is TGTGCCAGTGTTACCGGGACTAGCGGGAGAAATGAGCAGTTCTTC. This chain joins TRBV2 and TRBJ2-1; 14 bases agree with TRBD2. CDR1 and CDR2 (germline): SNHLY, FYNNEI. Trimming cost V 9 bases and J 7 bases; bases outside gene matches: 8. The CDR3 runs 15 residues.

The table lists this clone with a count of one. The genes are TRBV28 and TRBJ2-7; TRBD1 matches at 7 bases. Germline values: CDR1 MDHEN, CDR2 SYDVKM. CDR3 length: 18 amino acids. V trimming: 5 bases; J trimming: 1 base; junction bases outside the gene matches: 17. CDR3 in DNA: TGTGCCAGCAGTCCGATCGGGACAGCAAAAGTTAATTCCTACGAGCAGTACTTC. Amino acid sequence: CASSPIGTAKVNSYEQYF.

The V call is TRBV14, the J call TRBJ2-3; TRBD2 agrees at 14 bases. The germline V gene encodes CDR1 SGHDN and CDR2 FVKESK. V was pared by 4 bases and J by 0 bases, with 3 bases of the junction left unmatched. The length of the CDR3 is 17 residues. In DNA, the CDR3 is TGTGCCAGCAGCCCCTGGACTAGCGGGGGGAGCACAGATACGCAGTATTTT. This gives the protein CASSPWTSGGSTDTQYF. Full variable domain (missing parts from reference TRBV14 and TRBJ2-3): EAGVTQFPSHSVIEKGQTVTLRCDPISGHDNLYWYRRVMGKEIKFLLHFVKESKQDESGMPNNRFLAERTGGTYSTLKVQPAELEDSGVYFCASSPWTSGGSTDTQYFGPGTRLTVL.

This chain joins TRBV6-5 and TRBJ2-7, with 8 bases identical to TRBD2. J was trimmed by 1 base and V by 8 bases; bases with no gene match: 7. Germline V gene lookup returns CDR1 MNHEY and CDR2 SVGAGI. This CDR3 contains 14 residues. In DNA form, the CDR3 reads TGTGCCAGCCGGGAGGGAGGGAGATCCTACGAGCAGTACTTC. Its translation: CASREGGRSYEQYF.

This clone came up once. The CDR3 nucleotides are TGTGCCAGCAAAAGAGGAGCGGGAGTGGGTACCGGGGAGCTGTTTTTT. Its translation: CASKRGAGVGTGELFF. The genes are TRBV27 and TRBJ2-2; TRBD2 aligns across 8 bases. The germline V gene encodes CDR1 MNHEY and CDR2 SMNVEV (reference sequence). The CDR3 sequence is 16 residues long. Losses at the gene ends were 7 bases for V and 5 bases for J; bases not matched to a gene: 12.